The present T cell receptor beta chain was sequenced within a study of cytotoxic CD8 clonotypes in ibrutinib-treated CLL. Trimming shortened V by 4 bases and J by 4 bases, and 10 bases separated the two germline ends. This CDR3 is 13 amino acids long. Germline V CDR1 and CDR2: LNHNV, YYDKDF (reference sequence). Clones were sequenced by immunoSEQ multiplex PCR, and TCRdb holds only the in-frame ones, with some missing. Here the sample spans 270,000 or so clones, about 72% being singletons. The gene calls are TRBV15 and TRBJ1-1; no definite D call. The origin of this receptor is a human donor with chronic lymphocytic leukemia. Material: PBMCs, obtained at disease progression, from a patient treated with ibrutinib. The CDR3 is CATSIGQTTEAFF. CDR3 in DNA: TGTGCCACCAGCATTGGGCAGACCACTGAAGCTTTCTTT. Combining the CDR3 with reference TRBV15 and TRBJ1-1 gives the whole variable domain DAMVIQNPRYQVTQFGKPVTLSCSQTLNHNVMYWYQQKSSQAPKLLFHYYDKDFNNEADTPDNFQSRRPNTSFCFLDIRSPGLGDTAMYLCATSIGQTTEAFFGQGTRLTVV.